The text below deals with one T cell receptor (beta chain). The assay was immunoSEQ multiplex PCR, and TCRdb's table has in-frame clones only and misses some. The table lists roughly 300,000 clones, around 86% of them singletons. This entry belongs to a study of blood T cell repertoires in COVID-19. Overall study: Spain, Italy and the United States supplied samples that represented acute and convalescent COVID-19.

Trimming left V 7 bases short and J 0 bases short, with 9 bases between. In germline, CDR1 is MNHEY, CDR2 SVGAGI. The CDR3 has 14 amino acids. Adults between about 18 and 89 years of age took part from under 25 US areas. Cohort placement rested on clinical history that participants reported themselves. The clonotype comes from a man between 25 and 39 years old who had recovered from COVID-19. This chain links TRBV6-5 with TRBJ2-2, with TRBD2 as a possible D gene (6 bases). Sequenced sample: PBMCs or T cells enriched from blood (not recorded which). The CDR3 DNA reads as TGTGCCAGCATTGCGGGATCGAACACCGGGGAGCTGTTTTTT. This translates into CASIAGSNTGELFF.